This T cell receptor (beta chain) was documented in a study of OX40 agonist ivuxolimab in advanced cancers. On the study more broadly: An anti-OX40 (CD134) antibody with agonistic activity, ivuxolimab, was administered to patients.

Trimming cost V 6 bases and J 6 bases; bases outside gene matches: 7. From germline, CDR1 is LNHDA and CDR2 SQIVND (reference sequence). The CDR3 length is 13 residues. TCRdb's table, derived via immunoSEQ multiplex PCR, lists solely in-frame clones and lacks some. The data hold roughly 25,000 clones, with roughly 79% observed a single time. Study conclusions and caveats: Nonresponders included some who also had low normalized T-cell clonal expansion.

Points on this clone: Its antigen is unidentified.

This TCR derives from an adult with an advanced solid tumor such as melanoma, head and neck, liver or kidney cancer. The chain couples TRBV19 to TRBJ2-7; 8 nucleotides agree with TRBD2. Here the sequenced sample was CD4+ or CD8+ T cells sorted from blood, taken in a trial of the OX40 agonist ivuxolimab. CDR3 in amino acids: CASSPGLVSEQYF. The CDR3 region has the DNA TGTGCCAGTAGCCCGGGACTAGTAAGCGAGCAGTACTTC.